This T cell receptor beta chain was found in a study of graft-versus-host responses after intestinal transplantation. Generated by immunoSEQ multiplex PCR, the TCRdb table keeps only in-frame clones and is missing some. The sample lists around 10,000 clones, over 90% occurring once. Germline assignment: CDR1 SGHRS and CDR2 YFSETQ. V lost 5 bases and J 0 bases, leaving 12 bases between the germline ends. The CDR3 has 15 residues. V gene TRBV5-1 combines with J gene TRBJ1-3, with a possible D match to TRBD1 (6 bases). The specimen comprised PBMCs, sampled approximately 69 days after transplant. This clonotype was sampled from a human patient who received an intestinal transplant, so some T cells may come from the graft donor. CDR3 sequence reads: CASSYSDSSGNTIYF. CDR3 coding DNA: TGCGCCAGCAGTTATTCGGACAGCTCTGGAAACACCATATATTTT. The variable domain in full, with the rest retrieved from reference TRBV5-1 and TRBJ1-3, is KAGVTQTPRYLIKTRGQQVTLSCSPISGHRSVSWYQQTPGQGLQFLFEYFSETQRNKGNFPGRFSGRQFSNSRSEMNVSTLELGDSALYLCASSYSDSSGNTIYFGEGSWLTVV.